These 30 T cell receptor beta chains share one sample of origin, sequenced in a study of blood T cells in healthy people across ages. A second PCR, run for roughly 7 to 12 cycles, used a sample-barcoded 5' primer plus a J-beta primer mix. TCRdb itself ran the 5' RACE reads through MiXCR, one entry per CDR3 protein. Of more than 500,000 distinct CDR3 sequences listed, about 27% are singletons. The same specimen was also included in a second study, on T cells of mothers and their children.

Sequenced input: blood. The receptors come from a boy between 2 and 10 years old in good health.

The rearrangement uses TRBV7-2 and TRBJ2-4; 8 bases agree with TRBD2. The CDR3 has 13 amino acids. After removal of 6 bases from V and 8 bases from J, the junction contained 6 bases not matched to a gene. From germline, CDR1 is SGHTA and CDR2 FQGNSA. DNA of the CDR3: TGTGCCAGCAGAAGGACTAGCATAGACATTCAGTACTTC. This sequence encodes CASRRTSIDIQYF.

The rearrangement links TRBV12-3 or TRBV12-4 to TRBJ2-7; 10 bases map to TRBD2. This CDR3 region has 14 residues. Losses at the gene ends were 6 bases for V and 7 bases for J; bases not matched to a gene: 9. In DNA form, the CDR3 reads TGTGCCAGCAGGCCCGGGACTAGCGCTTGGGAGCAGTACTTC. It encodes CASRPGTSAWEQYF.

The CDR3 sequence is CAWSTGQGLIESFF. The DNA of the CDR3 is TGTGCCTGGAGTACTGGACAGGGTCTAATAGAATCTTTCTTT. This chain joins TRBV30 and TRBJ1-1; 8 nucleotides line up with TRBD1. Germline V CDR1 and CDR2: GTSNPN, SVGIG (reference sequence). This CDR3 is 14 amino acids long. The trim removed 2 bases at V and 12 bases at J, leaving 14 bases unmatched.

A few counts support this clonotype. An end of the junction differs from the germline gene, which may be a read error. The rearrangement links TRBV3-1 to TRBJ2-4; D may correspond to TRBD1 or TRBD2 (5 bases each). This CDR3 has 16 residues. The germline CDR1 and CDR2 sequences are LGHDT and YNNKEL (reference sequence). The CDR3 DNA reads TGTGCCGGCAGCCGCTACAGGACTTTAGCCAAAAACATTCAGTACTTC. Residues: CAGSRYRTLAKNIQYF.

This clonotype has more than one count but fewer than ten. The chain joins TRBV10-3 to TRBJ2-7, with TRBD2 matching over 11 bases. V trimming: 0 bases; J trimming: 6 bases; junction bases outside the gene matches: 7. CDR3 length equals 16 residues. CDR1 and CDR2 from the germline V gene are ENHRY and SYGVKD. The chain's CDR3 is CAISESIGLAGGEQYF. The CDR3 coding sequence is TGTGCCATCAGTGAGTCGATTGGGCTAGCGGGAGGCGAGCAGTACTTC.

This clonotype was seen a handful of times. The V and J genes are TRBV6-1 and TRBJ2-5, with 7 bases lining up with TRBD2. J gave up 11 bases and V 2 bases, and 2 bases lay outside the gene matches. Looked up from germline, CDR1 is MNHNS and CDR2 is SASEGT. The CDR3 contains 11 residues. The DNA for the CDR3 is TGTGCCAGCAGTGAATCCGGGGGGCAGTACTTC. It translates to CASSESGGQYF.

The chain has TRBV6-5 and TRBJ2-5; TRBD1 might be the D (6 bases). CDR3 length: 11 residues. V lost 5 bases to trimming and J lost 9 bases, with 10 bases between them. CDR1 is MNHEY and CDR2 is SVGAGI in the germline V gene. CDR3 sequence (DNA): TGTGCCAGCAGTAAGGGACAAGCCCAGTACTTC. It codes for CASSKGQAQYF.

V is TRBV7-8 and J is TRBJ2-4; D gene unclear. This CDR3 spans 15 amino acids. Germline V CDR1 and CDR2: SGHVS, FQNEAQ. The V and J ends lost 1 base and 1 base respectively, with 8 bases between them. The CDR3 here is CASSLGTWAKNIQYF. The CDR3 nucleotides read TGTGCCAGCAGCTTAGGGACCTGGGCCAAAAACATTCAGTACTTC.

V and J are TRBV12-3 or TRBV12-4 and TRBJ1-5, with D perhaps TRBD1 (5 bases). The CDR3 has 17 residues. V was cut by 1 base and J by 0 bases, with 13 bases left in between. CDR3 amino acids: CASSLGGIFDSNQPQHF. The CDR3 DNA sequence: TGTGCCAGCAGTTTAGGGGGCATATTCGATAGCAATCAGCCCCAGCATTTT.

This clonotype was detected a few times. The chain has TRBV5-5 and TRBJ1-2; D is unresolved. The V end was cut by 5 bases, the J end by 7 bases, with 9 bases between. The CDR3 extends over 11 amino acids. In germline, CDR1 is SGHKS, CDR2 YYEKEE (reference sequence). The CDR3 bases are TGTGCCAGCAGGGAGTTTGGTGGCTACACCTTC. Translating it yields CASREFGGYTF.

This clonotype appeared a few times. This sequence joins TRBV4-3 and TRBJ2-1; no clear D gene. V shed 0 bases and J shed 0 bases, with 6 bases lying between them. The length of the CDR3 is 15 residues. The germline gives CDR1 LGHNA, CDR2 YSLEER. The CDR3 is CASSQDSSSYNEQFF. For the CDR3, the DNA is TGCGCCAGCAGCCAAGATAGTAGCTCCTACAATGAGCAGTTCTTC.

This clonotype occurred many times. A read error may account for a junction end that differs from germline. J is TRBJ2-5 and V is TRBV10-3; D remains ambiguous. Germline CDR1 is ENHRY and CDR2 is SYGVKD. The CDR3 length is 11 residues. CDR3 bases: TGTGCCATCCGTGACCAAGAGACCCAGTACTTC. This sequence encodes CAIRDQETQYF.

This clonotype has just a few counts. The V gene is TRBV6-5, the J gene TRBJ2-5, with a tentative D call TRBD1 (6 bases). The CDR3 loop spans 15 amino acids. Germline V gene lookup returns CDR1 MNHEY and CDR2 SVGAGI. V lost 4 bases, J lost 5 bases, and 17 bases lay in between. CDR3 nucleotide sequence: TGTGCCAGCAGTTCCCAACTAGTAAGGGGGGAGACCCAGTACTTC. Translating gives CASSSQLVRGETQYF.

The V call is TRBV20-1, the J call TRBJ1-2; 7 bases are shared with TRBD1. Trimming removed 3 bases from V and 1 base from J; junction bases left unmatched: 2. CDR3 length equals 13 residues. Germline V gene sequence: CDR1 DFQATT, CDR2 SNEGSKA (reference sequence). The CDR3 spells CSASDRVNYGYTF. DNA for the CDR3: TGCAGTGCTAGCGACAGGGTTAACTATGGCTACACCTTC.

This clonotype came up a few times. The chain carries TRBV5-1 and TRBJ2-5; D may be TRBD1 (6 bases). This CDR3 comprises 12 residues. Germline assignment: CDR1 SGHRS and CDR2 YFSETQ. Trimming cost V 7 bases and J 3 bases, with 10 bases left between them. CDR3 DNA sequence: TGCGCCAGCCGCCAGGGGAAAGAGACCCAGTACTTC. It yields the protein CASRQGKETQYF.

This CDR3 is CASEQAGATYEQYF. CDR3 DNA sequence: TGTGCCAGCGAGCAGGCGGGGGCCACCTACGAGCAGTACTTC. The chain uses TRBV13 and TRBJ2-7; D is perhaps TRBD2 (7 bases). The CDR3 consists of 14 residues. CDR1 and CDR2 (germline): PRHDT, FYEKMQ (reference sequence). V gave up 8 bases and J gave up 2 bases, with 16 bases separating them.

The V call is TRBV7-9, the J call TRBJ2-5; D remains ambiguous. This CDR3 contains 14 residues. The V end lost 0 bases, the J end lost 4 bases, and 9 bases lay between the germline ends. CDR1 and CDR2 from the germline V gene are SEHNR and FQNEAQ (reference sequence). In DNA, the CDR3 is TGTGCCAGCAGCTTAGCTTTGGCCCCAGAGACCCAGTACTTC. It encodes CASSLALAPETQYF.

This clonotype turned up a few times. The rearrangement links TRBV7-2 to TRBJ2-7; D gene unclear. The CDR3 is 13 residues long. CDR1 and CDR2 (germline): SGHTA, FQGNSA. V dropped 5 bases and J dropped 9 bases, with 17 bases sitting between them. CDR3: CASSPGPSIGQYF. The CDR3 DNA reads as TGTGCCAGCAGCCCCGGGCCGTCGATCGGGCAGTACTTC.

The rearrangement links TRBV2 to TRBJ2-5; tentatively, D is TRBD2 (6 bases). The DNA end favors TRBJ2-7, so the J call may be wrong. Germline V gene lookup returns CDR1 SNHLY and CDR2 FYNNEI. This CDR3 region has 12 residues. This CDR3 reads CAMLRGSYEQYF. The CDR3 DNA reads TGTGCCATGCTGCGGGGATCCTACGAGCAGTACTTC.

The table lists this clonotype with a few counts. The chain recombines TRBV12-3 or TRBV12-4 with TRBJ1-3; no reliable D call. Trimming took 7 bases from V and 0 from J, leaving 13 bases between them. The CDR3 sequence is 15 residues long. The CDR3 reads CASTPALPSGNTIYF. In DNA, the CDR3 is TGTGCCAGCACCCCCGCGCTACCCTCTGGAAACACCATATATTTT.

J is TRBJ2-3 and V is TRBV29-1; 11 positions agree with TRBD2. Germline V gene data show CDR1 as SQVTM and CDR2 as ANQGSEA. The V gene end was trimmed by 6 bases and the J gene end by 9 bases; junction bases not matched to a gene: 11. The CDR3 length is 14 residues. Here the CDR3 DNA reads TGCAGCGTCGGCCAGGGGGGACTAGCGGCAACGCAGTATTTT. Translation: CSVGQGGLAATQYF.

This clonotype occurred a few times. The V call is TRBV12-3 or TRBV12-4, the J call TRBJ2-5, with 8 bases that match TRBD2. The V and J ends lost 6 bases and 4 bases, in that order; junction bases with no gene match: 7. The CDR3 sequence is 14 residues long. The CDR3 DNA reads TGTGCCAGCAGAACAGGGACTAGGGGAGAGACCCAGTACTTC. Translation gives CASRTGTRGETQYF.

This clonotype was seen only a few times. The chain has TRBV10-3 and TRBJ2-7; 11 bases align to TRBD2. This CDR3 region has 13 residues. Germline V gene sequence: CDR1 ENHRY, CDR2 SYGVKD. V lost 10 bases and J lost 4; bases outside the gene matches: 6. CDR3 loop: CATTGTSGYEQYF. CDR3 nucleotide sequence: TGTGCCACTACCGGGACTAGCGGATACGAGCAGTACTTC.

V gene TRBV10-2 combines with J gene TRBJ2-5; D may be TRBD1 or TRBD2 (6 bases each). Trimming took 8 bases from V and 3 from J, leaving 16 bases between them. CDR1 is WSHSY, CDR2 SAAADI, per germline. This CDR3 is built from 14 residues. CDR3 region: CASAGWGRKETQYF. Here the CDR3 DNA reads TGCGCCAGCGCGGGGTGGGGGCGGAAAGAGACCCAGTACTTC.

The chain uses TRBV5-1 and TRBJ2-5, with TRBD1 matching 7 bases. CDR3 size: 14 residues. V lost 7 bases, J lost 5 bases, and 11 bases stayed unmatched. Per the germline V gene, CDR1 is SGHRS and CDR2 is YFSETQ. The CDR3 loop reads CASARGSPRETQYF. The CDR3 DNA follows: TGCGCCAGCGCCAGGGGGTCCCCTAGGGAGACCCAGTACTTC.

The gene calls are TRBV5-1 and TRBJ2-3; a possible D gene is TRBD2 (5 bases). This CDR3 has 14 amino acids. The germline gives CDR1 SGHRS, CDR2 YFSETQ. The V end lost 5 bases, the J end lost 0 bases, and 10 bases lay between the germline ends. DNA of the CDR3: TGCGCCAGCAGGGTCGGGGTAAGCACAGATACGCAGTATTTT. This translates into CASRVGVSTDTQYF.

V gene TRBV20-1 combines with J gene TRBJ2-5; D is possibly TRBD2 (5 bases). The CDR3 has 16 residues. Per the germline V gene, CDR1 is DFQATT and CDR2 is SNEGSKA (reference sequence). Trimming shortened V by 0 bases and J by 5 bases, and 19 bases separated the two germline ends. CDR3 amino acids: CSARDGIRGRSETQYF. The CDR3 DNA is TGCAGTGCTAGAGATGGGATACGGGGTAGATCGGAGACCCAGTACTTC.

The chain links TRBV14 to TRBJ1-1, with a tentative D call TRBD1 (6 bases). The CDR3 runs to 14 residues. Germline V CDR1 and CDR2: SGHDN, FVKESK. Trimming stripped 2 bases from V and 10 bases from J, with 17 bases between. The CDR3 DNA reads as TGTGCCAGCAGCCAATTTGACAGGATGAGGGGAGCTTTCTTT. Its translation: CASSQFDRMRGAFF.

This clonotype came up a few times. CDR3 nucleotide sequence: TGTGCCAGCACCCGACCACACACCGGGGAGCTGTTTTTT. This translates into CASTRPHTGELFF. The J gene is TRBJ2-2, the V gene TRBV6-2 or TRBV6-3; D uncertain. Trimming took 7 bases from V and 3 from J, leaving 9 bases between them. The CDR3 consists of 13 residues. Germline CDR1 and CDR2: MNHEY and SVGEGT.

CDR3 coding DNA: TGTGCCAGCAGTTTCCTCGGGCTAGCCAAAAACATTCAGTACTTC. Its protein is CASSFLGLAKNIQYF. This chain uses TRBV27 with TRBJ2-4, with no clear D. Deletions cut 3 bases from V and 0 bases from J, with 9 bases between. The germline gives CDR1 MNHEY, CDR2 SMNVEV (reference sequence). The CDR3 has 15 amino acids.